The count of the clone carrying this T cell receptor (beta chain) is one. This table comes from immunoSEQ multiplex PCR, and its TCRdb copy is limited to in-frame clones, with some not included. The sample lists approximately 49,000 clones; about 88% were seen once. CDR1 is MDHEN and CDR2 is SYDVKM in the germline V gene. This CDR3 contains 12 residues. Trimming removed 3 bases at V and 13 bases at J, with 15 bases between. The data stem from a study of T cell changes during pregnancy in multiple sclerosis. The TCR was taken from a female donor with multiple sclerosis, enrolled in a pregnancy study. The chain employs TRBV28 and TRBJ1-2; D remains unclear. The sequences come from CD4+ T cells from peripheral blood mononuclear cells, collected in the second trimester of pregnancy. CDR3: CASSFLDLEATF. The DNA for the CDR3 is TGTGCCAGCAGTTTCTTGGATTTGGAGGCCACCTTC.